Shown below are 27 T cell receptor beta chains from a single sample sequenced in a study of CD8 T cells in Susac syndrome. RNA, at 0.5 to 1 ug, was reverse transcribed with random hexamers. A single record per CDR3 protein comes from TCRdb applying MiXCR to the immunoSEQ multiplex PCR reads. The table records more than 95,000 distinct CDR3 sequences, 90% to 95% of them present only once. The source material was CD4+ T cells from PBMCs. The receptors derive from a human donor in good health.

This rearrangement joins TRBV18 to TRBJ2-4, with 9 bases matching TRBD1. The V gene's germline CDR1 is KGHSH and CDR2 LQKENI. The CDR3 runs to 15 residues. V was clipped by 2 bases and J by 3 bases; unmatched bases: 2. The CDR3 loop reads CASSPMTGGKNIQYF. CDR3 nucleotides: TGTGCCAGCTCACCAATGACAGGGGGCAAAAACATTCAGTACTTC.

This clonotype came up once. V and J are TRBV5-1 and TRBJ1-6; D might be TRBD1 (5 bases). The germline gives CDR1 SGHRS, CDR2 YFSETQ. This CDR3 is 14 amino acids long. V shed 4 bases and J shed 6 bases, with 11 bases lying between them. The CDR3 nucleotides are TGCGCCAGCAGCAATCAGGGAGCTAATTCACCCCTCCACTTT. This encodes CASSNQGANSPLHF. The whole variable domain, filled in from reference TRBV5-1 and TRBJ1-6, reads KAGVTQTPRYLIKTRGQQVTLSCSPISGHRSVSWYQQTPGQGLQFLFEYFSETQRNKGNFPGRFSGRQFSNSRSEMNVSTLELGDSALYLCASSNQGANSPLHFGNGTRLTVT.

In DNA, the CDR3 is TGTGCCAGCAACTTGCCCACAGGGTCAACCAATCAGCCCCAGCATTTT. Translation gives CASNLPTGSTNQPQHF. The chain joins TRBV28 to TRBJ1-5; D possibly corresponds to TRBD1 (6 bases). CDR3 length: 16 residues. From germline, CDR1 is MDHEN and CDR2 SYDVKM. With 7 bases removed from V and 3 bases from J, the gap between germline ends came to 19 bases.

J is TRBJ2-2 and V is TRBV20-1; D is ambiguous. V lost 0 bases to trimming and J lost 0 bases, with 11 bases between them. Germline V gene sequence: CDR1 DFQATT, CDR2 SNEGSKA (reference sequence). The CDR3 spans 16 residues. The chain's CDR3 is CSARDLENPNTGELFF. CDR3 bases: TGCAGTGCTAGAGATCTGGAAAATCCGAACACCGGGGAGCTGTTTTTT.

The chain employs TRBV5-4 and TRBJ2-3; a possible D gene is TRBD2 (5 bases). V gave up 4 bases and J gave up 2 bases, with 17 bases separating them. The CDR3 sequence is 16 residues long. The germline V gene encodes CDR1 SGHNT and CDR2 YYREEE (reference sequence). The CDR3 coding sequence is TGTGCCAGCAGCCACCCCTCCCAGCGGACCACAGATACGCAGTATTTT. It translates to CASSHPSQRTTDTQYF.

As DNA, the CDR3 is TGTGCCAGCCAGGGACAGGGAAATGGCTACACCTTC. Its protein is CASQGQGNGYTF. The chain combines TRBV11-2 with TRBJ1-2; 9 nucleotides agree with TRBD1. CDR3 length: 12 residues. The J segment lost 6 bases and the V segment lost 8 bases, leaving 4 bases of the junction unmatched. The germline gives CDR1 SGHAT, CDR2 FQNNGV. Combining the CDR3 with reference TRBV11-2 and TRBJ1-2 gives the whole variable domain EAGVAQSPRYKIIEKRQSVAFWCNPISGHATLYWYQQILGQGPKLLIQFQNNGVVDDSQLPKDRFSAERLKGVDSTLKIQPAKLEDSAVYLCASQGQGNGYTFGSGTRLTVV.

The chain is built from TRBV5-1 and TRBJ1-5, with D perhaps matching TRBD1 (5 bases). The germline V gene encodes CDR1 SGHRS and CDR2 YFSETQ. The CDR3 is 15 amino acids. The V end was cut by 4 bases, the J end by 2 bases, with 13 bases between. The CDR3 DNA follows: TGCGCCAGCAGCCGGGACGGCGGGGGCAATCAGCCCCAGCATTTT. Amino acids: CASSRDGGGNQPQHF.

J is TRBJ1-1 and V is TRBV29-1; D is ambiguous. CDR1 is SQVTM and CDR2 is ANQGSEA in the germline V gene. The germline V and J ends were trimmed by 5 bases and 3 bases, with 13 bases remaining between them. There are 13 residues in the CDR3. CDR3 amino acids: CSVSGSADTEAFF. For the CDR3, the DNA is TGCAGCGTTTCCGGGTCCGCGGACACTGAAGCTTTCTTT.

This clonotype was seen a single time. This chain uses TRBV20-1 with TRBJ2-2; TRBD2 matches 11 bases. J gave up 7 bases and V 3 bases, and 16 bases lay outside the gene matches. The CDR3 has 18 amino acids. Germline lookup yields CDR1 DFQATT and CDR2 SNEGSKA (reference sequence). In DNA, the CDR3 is TGCAGTGCTAGGGCCAGAGGCCCCTCTAGCGGGAGGTTCGGGGAGCTGTTTTTT. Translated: CSARARGPSSGRFGELFF.

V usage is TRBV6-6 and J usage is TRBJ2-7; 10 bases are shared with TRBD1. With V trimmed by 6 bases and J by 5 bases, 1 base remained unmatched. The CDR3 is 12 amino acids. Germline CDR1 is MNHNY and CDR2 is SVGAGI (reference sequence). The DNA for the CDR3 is TGTGCCAGCAGGGACAGGGGGAACGAGCAGTACTTC. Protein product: CASRDRGNEQYF.

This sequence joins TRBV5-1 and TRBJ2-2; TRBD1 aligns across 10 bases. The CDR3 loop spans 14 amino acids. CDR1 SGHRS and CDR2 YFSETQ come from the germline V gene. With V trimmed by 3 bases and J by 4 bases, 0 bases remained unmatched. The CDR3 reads CASSWTGGTGELFF. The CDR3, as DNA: TGCGCCAGCAGCTGGACAGGGGGCACCGGGGAGCTGTTTTTT.

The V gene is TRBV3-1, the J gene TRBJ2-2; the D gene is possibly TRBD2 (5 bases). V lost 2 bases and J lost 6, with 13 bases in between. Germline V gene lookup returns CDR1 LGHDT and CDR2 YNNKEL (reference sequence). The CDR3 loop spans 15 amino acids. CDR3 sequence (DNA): TGTGCCAGCAGCCAAATGGGTAGCGTGGCCGGGGAGCTGTTTTTT. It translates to CASSQMGSVAGELFF.

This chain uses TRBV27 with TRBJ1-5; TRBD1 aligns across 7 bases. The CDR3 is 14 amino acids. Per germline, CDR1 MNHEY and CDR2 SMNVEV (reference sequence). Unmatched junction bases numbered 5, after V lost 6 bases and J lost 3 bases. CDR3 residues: CASSRTGVNQPQHF. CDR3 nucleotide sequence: TGTGCCAGCAGCCGTACAGGGGTCAATCAGCCCCAGCATTTT.

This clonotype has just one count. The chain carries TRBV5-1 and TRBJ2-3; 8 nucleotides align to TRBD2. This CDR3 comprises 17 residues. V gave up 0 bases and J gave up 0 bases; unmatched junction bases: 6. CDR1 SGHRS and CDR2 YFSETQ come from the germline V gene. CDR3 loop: CASSLVVAGTSTDTQYF. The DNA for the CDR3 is TGCGCCAGCAGCTTGGTGGTAGCGGGGACTAGCACAGATACGCAGTATTTT. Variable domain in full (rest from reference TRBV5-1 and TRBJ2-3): KAGVTQTPRYLIKTRGQQVTLSCSPISGHRSVSWYQQTPGQGLQFLFEYFSETQRNKGNFPGRFSGRQFSNSRSEMNVSTLELGDSALYLCASSLVVAGTSTDTQYFGPGTRLTVL.

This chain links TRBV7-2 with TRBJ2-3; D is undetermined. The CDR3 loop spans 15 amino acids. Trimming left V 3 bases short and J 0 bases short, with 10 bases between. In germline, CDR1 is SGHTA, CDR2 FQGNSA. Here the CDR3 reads CASSLGGTSTDTQYF. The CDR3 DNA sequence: TGTGCCAGCAGCTTGGGCGGAACTAGCACAGATACGCAGTATTTT.

DNA of the CDR3: TGTGCCAGCAGCTTCGGGACAACCGGCGATGGCTACACCTTC. It translates to CASSFGTTGDGYTF. The chain is built from TRBV7-2 and TRBJ1-2, with a weak D call TRBD1 (6 bases). This CDR3 has 14 amino acids. Trimming took off 3 bases at V and 6 bases at J, with 14 bases between the two ends. Germline V gives CDR1 SGHTA, CDR2 FQGNSA.

The CDR3 nucleotides are TGTGCCAGCAGCCTAACCTCCCCATGGTCCGAAGCTGAAGCTTTCTTT. It is translated as CASSLTSPWSEAEAFF. The gene calls are TRBV21-1 and TRBJ1-1. TRBV21-1 is shown as a pseudogene. The CDR3 spans 16 residues.

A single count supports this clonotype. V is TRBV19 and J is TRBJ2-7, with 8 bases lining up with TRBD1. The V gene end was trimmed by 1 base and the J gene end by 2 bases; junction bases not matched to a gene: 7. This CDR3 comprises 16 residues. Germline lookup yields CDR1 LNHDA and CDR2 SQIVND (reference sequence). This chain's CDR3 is CASSIGTGGFPYEQYF. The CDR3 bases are TGTGCCAGTAGTATAGGAACAGGGGGATTTCCCTACGAGCAGTACTTC.

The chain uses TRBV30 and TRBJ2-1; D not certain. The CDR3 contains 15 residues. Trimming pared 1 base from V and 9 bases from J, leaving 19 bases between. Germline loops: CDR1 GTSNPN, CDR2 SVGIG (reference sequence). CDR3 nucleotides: TGTGCCTGGAGTGAGGCAGCAGCCTCAGGTGTTGAGCAGTTCTTC. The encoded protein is CAWSEAAASGVEQFF. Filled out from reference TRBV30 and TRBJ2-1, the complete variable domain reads SQTIHQWPATLVQPVGSPLSLECTVEGTSNPNLYWYRQAAGRGLQLLFYSVGIGQISSEVPQNLSASRPQDRQFILSSKKLLLSDSGFYLCAWSEAAASGVEQFFGPGTRLTVL.

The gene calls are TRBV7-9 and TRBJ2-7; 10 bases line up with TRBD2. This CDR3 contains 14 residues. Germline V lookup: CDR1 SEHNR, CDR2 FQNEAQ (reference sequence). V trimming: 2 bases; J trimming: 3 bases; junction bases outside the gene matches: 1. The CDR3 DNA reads TGTGCCAGCAGCTTACTAGCGGGAGTCTACGAGCAGTACTTC. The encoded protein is CASSLLAGVYEQYF.

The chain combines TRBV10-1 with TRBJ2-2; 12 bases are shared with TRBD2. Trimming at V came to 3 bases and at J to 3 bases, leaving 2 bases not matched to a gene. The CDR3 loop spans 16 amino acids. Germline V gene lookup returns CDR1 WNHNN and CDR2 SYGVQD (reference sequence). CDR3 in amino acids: CASSESSGRDTGELFF. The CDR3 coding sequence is TGCGCCAGCAGTGAATCTAGCGGGAGGGACACCGGGGAGCTGTTTTTT.

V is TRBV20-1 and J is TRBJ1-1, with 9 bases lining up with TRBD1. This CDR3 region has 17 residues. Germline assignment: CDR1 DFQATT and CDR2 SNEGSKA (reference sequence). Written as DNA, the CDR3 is TGCAGGGCCACCTTTGGACAGGGGCCATACGAAAACACTGAAGCTTTCTTT. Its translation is CRATFGQGPYENTEAFF.

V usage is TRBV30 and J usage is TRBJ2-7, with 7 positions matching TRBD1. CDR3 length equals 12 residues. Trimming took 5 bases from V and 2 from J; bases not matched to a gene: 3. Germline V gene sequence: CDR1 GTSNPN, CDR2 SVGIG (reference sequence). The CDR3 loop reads CAWVDRAYEQYF. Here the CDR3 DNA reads TGTGCCTGGGTAGACAGGGCCTACGAGCAGTACTTC.

In DNA form, the CDR3 reads TGTGCCACCAGCAGAGATCTCCAGGGGGAGACCCAGTACTTC. Translating gives CATSRDLQGETQYF. The chain employs TRBV15 and TRBJ2-5; tentative D call: TRBD1 (6 bases). Germline V lookup: CDR1 LNHNV, CDR2 YYDKDF (reference sequence). Trimming removed 0 bases at V and 5 bases at J, with 10 bases between. The CDR3 length is 14 residues. Looking up the rest from reference TRBV15 and TRBJ2-5 gives the full variable domain: DAMVIQNPRYQVTQFGKPVTLSCSQTLNHNVMYWYQQKSSQAPKLLFHYYDKDFNNEADTPDNFQSRRPNTSFCFLDIRSPGLGDTAMYLCATSRDLQGETQYFGPGTRLLVL.

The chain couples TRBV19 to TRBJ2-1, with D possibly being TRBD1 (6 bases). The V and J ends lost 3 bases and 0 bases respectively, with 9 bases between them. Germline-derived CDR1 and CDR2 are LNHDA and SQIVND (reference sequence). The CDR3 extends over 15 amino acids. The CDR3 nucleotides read TGTGCCAGTAGTATGGCAGGGGACTCCTACAATGAGCAGTTCTTC. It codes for CASSMAGDSYNEQFF.

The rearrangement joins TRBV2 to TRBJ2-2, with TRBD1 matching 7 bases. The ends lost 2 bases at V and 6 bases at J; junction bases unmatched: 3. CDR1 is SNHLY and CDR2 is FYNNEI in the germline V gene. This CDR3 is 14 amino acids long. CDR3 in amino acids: CASSETGVAGELFF. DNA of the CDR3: TGTGCCAGCAGTGAAACAGGGGTTGCCGGGGAGCTGTTTTTT.

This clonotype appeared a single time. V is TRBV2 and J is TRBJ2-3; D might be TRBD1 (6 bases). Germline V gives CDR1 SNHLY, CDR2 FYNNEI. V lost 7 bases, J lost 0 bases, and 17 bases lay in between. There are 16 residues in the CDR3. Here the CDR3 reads CASTNPRTASTDTQYF. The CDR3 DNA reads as TGTGCCAGCACCAACCCCCGGACAGCTAGCACAGATACGCAGTATTTT.